This TCR beta chain was recorded in a study of lymphopenia after photon versus proton radiotherapy. General study findings and limits: Post-nadir TCR diversity decline inversely tracked overall survival among those who died. Authors raise, but do not show, better survival with proton therapy. Proton therapy kept repertoires fairly stable, unlike photons, which gained effector/memory cells. After lymphocyte nadir, photon-treated repertoires showed oligoclonal expansion, especially CD8+ Temra.

Repertoires were generated with immunoSEQ multiplex PCR, while TCRdb's copy carries only in-frame clones and drops some. The sample has some 42,000 clones; about 85% are singletons. Note on this clone: What it binds is unknown.

The V and J ends lost 5 bases and 2 bases, in that order; junction bases with no gene match: 4. CDR1 is MDHEN, CDR2 SYDVKM, per germline. The CDR3 is 16 amino acids. The chain employs TRBV28 and TRBJ2-2; 11 bases are shared with TRBD2. The sequence was obtained from a woman aged 70-85 years with pancreatic cancer. Here the sequenced sample was peripheral blood, taken from a patient treated with proton-based radiotherapy. CDR3: CASSRLAGLNTGELFF. Here the CDR3 DNA reads TGTGCCAGCAGTCGACTAGCGGGACTTAACACCGGGGAGCTGTTTTTT.